This T cell receptor (beta chain) was captured by sequencing in a study of CD8+ T cells in alopecia areata. Regarding the study as a whole: Normal skin contains resident alphabeta T cells, and these are also sequenced in scalp samples. It was less clear whether patients shared TCRs than it was in mice, possibly because of HLA.

This CDR3 comprises 16 residues. Trimming cost V 8 bases and J 8 bases; bases outside gene matches: 15. Per germline, CDR1 SNHLY and CDR2 FYNNEI. Extracted RNA was reverse transcribed, and the resulting cDNA served as sequencing template. TCRdb keeps only in-frame clones here, not all; method: immunoSEQ multiplex PCR. The sample yields 120,000 to 150,000 clones, 62% seen once. In regard to this clone: Its antigen is currently unknown.

V usage is TRBV2 and J usage is TRBJ2-1, with TRBD2 matching 10 bases. Sequencing was carried out using CD8+ T cells sorted from blood. The sequence was collected from a human donor in good health. The CDR3 DNA sequence: TGTGCCAGCGGCGAGCCGGTAGCGGGAGGAGACGATGAGCAGTTCTTC. It translates to CASGEPVAGGDDEQFF.